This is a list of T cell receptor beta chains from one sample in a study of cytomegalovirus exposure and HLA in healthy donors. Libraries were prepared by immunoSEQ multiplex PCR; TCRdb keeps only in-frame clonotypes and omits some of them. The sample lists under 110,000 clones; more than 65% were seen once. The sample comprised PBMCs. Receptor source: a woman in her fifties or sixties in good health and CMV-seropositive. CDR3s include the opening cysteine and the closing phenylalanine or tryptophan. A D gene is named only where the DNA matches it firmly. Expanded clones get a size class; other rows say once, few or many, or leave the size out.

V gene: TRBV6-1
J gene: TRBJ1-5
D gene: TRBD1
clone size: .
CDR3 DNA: TGTGCCAGCAGTTTCGACAGGGCTGGTCAGCCCCAGCATTTT
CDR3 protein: CASSFDRAGQPQHF

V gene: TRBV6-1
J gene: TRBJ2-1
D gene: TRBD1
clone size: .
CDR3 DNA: TGTGCCAGCAGTAGGGACAGGGGAACCAATGAGCAGTTCTTC
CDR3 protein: CASSRDRGTNEQFF

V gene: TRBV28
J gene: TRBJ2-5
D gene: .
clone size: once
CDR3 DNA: TGTGCCAGCAGTTTGAGTAGCCAACGACGCCAAGAGACCCAGTACTTC
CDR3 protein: CASSLSSQRRQETQYF

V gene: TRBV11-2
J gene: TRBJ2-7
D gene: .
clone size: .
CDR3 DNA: TGTGCCAGCAGCTTAGTAGAGGGAGGCTACGAGCAGTACTTC
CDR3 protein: CASSLVEGGYEQYF

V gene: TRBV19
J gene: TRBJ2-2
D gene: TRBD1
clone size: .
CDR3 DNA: TGTGCCAGTAGTACTCGACAGGGGGCCACCGGGGAGCTGTTTTTT
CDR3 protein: CASSTRQGATGELFF

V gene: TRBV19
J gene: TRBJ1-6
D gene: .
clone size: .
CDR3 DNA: TGTGCCAGTAGTCTGGCCAGTAAAATTCACCCCCTCCACTTT
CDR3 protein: CASSLASKIHPLHF

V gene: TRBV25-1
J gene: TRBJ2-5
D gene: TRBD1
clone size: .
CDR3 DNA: TGTGCCAGCAGTGATACACAGGGGGCCGGGGAGACCCAGTACTTC
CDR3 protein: CASSDTQGAGETQYF

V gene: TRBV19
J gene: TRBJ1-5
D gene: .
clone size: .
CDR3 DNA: TGTGCCAGTAGTGCTAGTAGTTGGGCCCAGCATTTT
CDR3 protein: CASSASSWAQHF

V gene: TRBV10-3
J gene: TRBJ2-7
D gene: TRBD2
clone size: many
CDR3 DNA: TGTGCCATCAGCGGGGGACTAGCGGGGACCCCCATCCACGAGCAGTACTTC
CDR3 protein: CAISGGLAGTPIHEQYF

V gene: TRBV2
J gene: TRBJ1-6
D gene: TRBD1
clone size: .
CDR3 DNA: TGTGCCAGCAACATACAGGGGAACGGATCACCCCTCCACTTT
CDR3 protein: CASNIQGNGSPLHF

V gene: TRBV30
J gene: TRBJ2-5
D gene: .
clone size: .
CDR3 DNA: TGTGCCTGGAGTGGAGGACTACTGGTGGAGACCCAGTACTTC
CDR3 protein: CAWSGGLLVETQYF

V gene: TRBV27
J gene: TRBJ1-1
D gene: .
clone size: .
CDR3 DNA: TGTGCCAGCAGTTCAGTATACACTGAAGCTTTCTTT
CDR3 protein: CASSSVYTEAFF

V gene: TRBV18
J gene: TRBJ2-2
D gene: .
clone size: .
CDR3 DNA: TGTGCCAGCTCACCCCCAGGCGGGGTTAACACCGGGGAGCTGTTTTTT
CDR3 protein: CASSPPGGVNTGELFF

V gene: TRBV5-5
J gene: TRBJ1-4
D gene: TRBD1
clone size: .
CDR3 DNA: TGTGCCAGCAGAGACAGGGGAAATGAAAAACTGTTTTTT
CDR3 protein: CASRDRGNEKLFF

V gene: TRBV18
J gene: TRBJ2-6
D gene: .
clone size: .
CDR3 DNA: TGTGCCAGCTCACCACTCCGGGAAGCTGGGGCCAACGTCCTGACTTTC
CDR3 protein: CASSPLREAGANVLTF

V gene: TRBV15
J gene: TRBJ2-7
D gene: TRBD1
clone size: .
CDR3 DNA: TGTGCCACCAGCAGGGGGACAGACTACGAGCAGTACTTC
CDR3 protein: CATSRGTDYEQYF

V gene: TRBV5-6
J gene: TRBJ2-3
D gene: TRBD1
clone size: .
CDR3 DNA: TGTGCCAGCAGCTTGGTAGGGACAGACACAGATACGCAGTATTTT
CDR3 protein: CASSLVGTDTDTQYF

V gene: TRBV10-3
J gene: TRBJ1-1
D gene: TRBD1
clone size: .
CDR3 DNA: TGTGCCATCAGGGAAACAGGGGGCACTGAAGCTTTCTTT
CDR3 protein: CAIRETGGTEAFF

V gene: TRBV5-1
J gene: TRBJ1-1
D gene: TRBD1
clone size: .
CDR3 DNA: TGCGCCAGCAGTAACAGGGGGCAGGTGAACACTGAAGCTTTCTTT
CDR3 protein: CASSNRGQVNTEAFF

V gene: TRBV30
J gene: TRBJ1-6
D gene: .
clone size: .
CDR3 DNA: TGTGCCTGGAGTGTAGGGGTCGTCTCGTTAGGGGCTGATAATTCACCCCTCCACTTT
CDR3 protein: CAWSVGVVSLGADNSPLHF

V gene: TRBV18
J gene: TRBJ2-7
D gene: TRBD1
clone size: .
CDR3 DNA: TGTGCCAGCTCACCCCAACCAACAGGGGGCGACGAGCAGTACTTC
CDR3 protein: CASSPQPTGGDEQYF

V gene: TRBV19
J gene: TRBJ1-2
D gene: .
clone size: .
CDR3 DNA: TGTGCCAGTCGACGGGGGGGTGGACCCCCTGGCTACACCTTC
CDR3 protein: CASRRGGGPPGYTF

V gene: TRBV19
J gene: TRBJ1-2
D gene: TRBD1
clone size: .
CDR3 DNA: TGTGCCAGTAGTCTGGCACCCGGGACAGGGATCTATGGCTACACCTTC
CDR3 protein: CASSLAPGTGIYGYTF

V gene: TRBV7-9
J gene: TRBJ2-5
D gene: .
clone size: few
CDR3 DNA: TGTGCCAGCAGCCCCAGGCAATCCCGCCTTGAGACCCAGTACTTC
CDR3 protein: CASSPRQSRLETQYF

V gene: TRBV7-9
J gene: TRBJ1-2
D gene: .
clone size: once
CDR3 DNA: TGTGCCAGCAGCTCCTCCGTGGCAGACTCAAGTGGCTACACCTTC
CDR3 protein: CASSSSVADSSGYTF

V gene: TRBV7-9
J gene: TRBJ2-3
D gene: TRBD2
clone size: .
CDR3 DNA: TGTGCCAGCAGCTTAGTCGCGGGAGTTGGAGCAGATACGCAGTATTTT
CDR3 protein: CASSLVAGVGADTQYF

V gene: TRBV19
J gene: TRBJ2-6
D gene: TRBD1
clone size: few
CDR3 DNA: TGTGCCAGTAGGACGACAGGGGTCGGGGCCAACGTCCTGACTTTC
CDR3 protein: CASRTTGVGANVLTF

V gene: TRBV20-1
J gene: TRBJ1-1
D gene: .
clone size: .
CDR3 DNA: TGCAGTGCTAGAGCAGGGACTGAAGCTTTCTTT
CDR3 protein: CSARAGTEAFF

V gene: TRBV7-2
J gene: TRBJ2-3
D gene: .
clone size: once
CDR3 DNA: TGTGCCAGCAGCTCCCCGGGGACGCAGTATTTT
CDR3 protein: CASSSPGTQYF

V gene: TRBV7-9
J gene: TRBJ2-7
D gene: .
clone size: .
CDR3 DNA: TGTGCCAGCAGCTCGGGGAACGAGCAGTACTTC
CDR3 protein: CASSSGNEQYF

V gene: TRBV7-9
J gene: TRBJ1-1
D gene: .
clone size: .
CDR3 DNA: TGTGCCAGCAGCTACCGTACTGACAGAAGGAACACTGAAGCTTTCTTT
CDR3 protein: CASSYRTDRRNTEAFF

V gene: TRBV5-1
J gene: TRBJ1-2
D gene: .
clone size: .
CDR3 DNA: TGCGCCAGCAGATCAACAGGCAGTGAGTGGGACTATGGCTACACCTTC
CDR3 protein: CASRSTGSEWDYGYTF

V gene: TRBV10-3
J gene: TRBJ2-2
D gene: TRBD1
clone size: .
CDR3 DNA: TGTGCCATCAGTGAGACGACAGGGCGGGCCGGGGAGCTGTTTTTT
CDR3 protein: CAISETTGRAGELFF

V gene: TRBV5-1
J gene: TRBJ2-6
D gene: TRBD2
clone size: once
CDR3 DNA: TGCGCCAGCAGCTGGGGGGGACTAGCGGGGGCCAACGTCCTGACTTTC
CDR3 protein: CASSWGGLAGANVLTF

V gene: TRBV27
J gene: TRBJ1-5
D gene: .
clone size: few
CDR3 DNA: TGTGCCAGCAGTTTGTCGGTTGCGGGCAATCAGCCCCAGCATTTT
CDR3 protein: CASSLSVAGNQPQHF

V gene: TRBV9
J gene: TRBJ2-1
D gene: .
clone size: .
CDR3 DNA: TGTGCCAGCAGCGTAGACACCACCTCCTACAATGAGCAGTTCTTC
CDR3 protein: CASSVDTTSYNEQFF

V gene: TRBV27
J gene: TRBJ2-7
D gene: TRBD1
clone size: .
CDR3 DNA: TGTGCCAGCAGTTTTAGTCCCCGGGACAGGGGGGTCGAGCAGTACTTC
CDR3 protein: CASSFSPRDRGVEQYF

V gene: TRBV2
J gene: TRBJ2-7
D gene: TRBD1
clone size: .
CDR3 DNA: TGTGCCAGCACCGGGACAGGATCGGGTGCGAGCTACGAGCAGTACTTC
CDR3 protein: CASTGTGSGASYEQYF

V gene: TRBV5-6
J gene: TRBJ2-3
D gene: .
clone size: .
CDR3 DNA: TGTGCCAGCAGTTCTGAAGGGGTTCGAAGCACAGATACGCAGTATTTT
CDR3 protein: CASSSEGVRSTDTQYF

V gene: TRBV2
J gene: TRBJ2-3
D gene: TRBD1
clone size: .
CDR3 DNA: TGTGCCAGCAGAAAGACAGGGGGGTCCACAGATACGCAGTATTTT
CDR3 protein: CASRKTGGSTDTQYF

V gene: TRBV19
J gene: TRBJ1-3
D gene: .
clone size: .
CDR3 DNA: TGTGCCAGTAGCCTGATGGCCCTCTCTGGAAACACCATATATTTT
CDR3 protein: CASSLMALSGNTIYF

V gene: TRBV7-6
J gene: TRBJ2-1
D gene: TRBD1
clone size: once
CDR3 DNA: TGTGCCAGCAGCTACGGCCATACAGGGGACGATGAGCAGTTCTTC
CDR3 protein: CASSYGHTGDDEQFF

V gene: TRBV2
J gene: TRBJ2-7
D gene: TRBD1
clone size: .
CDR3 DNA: TGTGCCAGCACCCTGACAGGGGCGGCCTACGAGCAGTACTTC
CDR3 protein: CASTLTGAAYEQYF

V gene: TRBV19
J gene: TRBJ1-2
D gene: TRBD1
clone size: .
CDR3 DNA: TGTGCCAGTAGAACCGAGAGGGGACAGTTTTCCTATGGCTACACCTTC
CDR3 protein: CASRTERGQFSYGYTF

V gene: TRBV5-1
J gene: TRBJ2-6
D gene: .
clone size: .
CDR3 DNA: TGCGCCAGCAGCTCCCTCTTTCAGGGTTCCGGGGCCAACGTCCTGACTTTC
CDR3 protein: CASSSLFQGSGANVLTF

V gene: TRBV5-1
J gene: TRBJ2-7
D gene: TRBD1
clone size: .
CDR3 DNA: TGCGCCAGCAGCTTACAGGGGCCCCCCTACGAGCAGTACTTC
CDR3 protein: CASSLQGPPYEQYF

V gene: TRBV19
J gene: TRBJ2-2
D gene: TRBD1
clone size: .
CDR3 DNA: TGTGGAAGTGGGACAGGGACGAACACCGGGGAGCTGTTTTTT
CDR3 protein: CGSGTGTNTGELFF

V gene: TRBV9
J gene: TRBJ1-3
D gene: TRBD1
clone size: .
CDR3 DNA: TGTGCCAGCCGGCCGATACAGGGGACTGGAAACACCATATATTTT
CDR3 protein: CASRPIQGTGNTIYF

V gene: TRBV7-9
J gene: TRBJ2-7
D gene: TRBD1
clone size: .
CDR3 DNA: TGTGCCAGCAGCTTAAAGGGACAGGGCTACGAGCAGTACTTC
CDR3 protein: CASSLKGQGYEQYF

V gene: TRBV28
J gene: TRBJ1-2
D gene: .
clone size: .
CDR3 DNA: TGTGCCAGCAAAAGTAAAGCTTATGGCTACACCTTC
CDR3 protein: CASKSKAYGYTF

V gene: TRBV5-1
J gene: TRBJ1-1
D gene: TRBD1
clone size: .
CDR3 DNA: TGCGCCAGCAGCTTGACAGGGGCTACCTTCCCGAACACTGAAGCTTTCTTT
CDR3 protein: CASSLTGATFPNTEAFF

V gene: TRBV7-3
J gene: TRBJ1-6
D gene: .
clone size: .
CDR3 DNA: TGTGCCAGCAGCCTAATGGGCCGAGATTCACCCCTCCACTTT
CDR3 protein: CASSLMGRDSPLHF

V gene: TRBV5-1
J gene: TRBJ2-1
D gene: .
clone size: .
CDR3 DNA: TGCGCCAGCAGCTTGGGGGCCGGGAACTACAATGAGCAGTTCTTC
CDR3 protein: CASSLGAGNYNEQFF

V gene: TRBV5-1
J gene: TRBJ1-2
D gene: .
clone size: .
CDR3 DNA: TGCGCCAGCAGCCCGGACAGCCTGGGCTATGGCTACACCTTC
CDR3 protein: CASSPDSLGYGYTF

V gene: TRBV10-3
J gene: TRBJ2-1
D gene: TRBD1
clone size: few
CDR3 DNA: TGTGCCATCAGTGTCTTGGGACAGGGGCCGGTTGAGCAGTTCTTC
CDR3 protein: CAISVLGQGPVEQFF

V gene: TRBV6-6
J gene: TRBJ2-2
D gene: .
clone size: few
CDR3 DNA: TGTGCCAGCAGTAAAAACAGGGACCCCGGGGAGCTGTTTTTT
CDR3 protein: CASSKNRDPGELFF

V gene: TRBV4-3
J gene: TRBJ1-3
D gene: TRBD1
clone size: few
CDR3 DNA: TGCGCCAGCAGCCCCGGGACAGCAGGAAACACCATATATTTT
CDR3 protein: CASSPGTAGNTIYF